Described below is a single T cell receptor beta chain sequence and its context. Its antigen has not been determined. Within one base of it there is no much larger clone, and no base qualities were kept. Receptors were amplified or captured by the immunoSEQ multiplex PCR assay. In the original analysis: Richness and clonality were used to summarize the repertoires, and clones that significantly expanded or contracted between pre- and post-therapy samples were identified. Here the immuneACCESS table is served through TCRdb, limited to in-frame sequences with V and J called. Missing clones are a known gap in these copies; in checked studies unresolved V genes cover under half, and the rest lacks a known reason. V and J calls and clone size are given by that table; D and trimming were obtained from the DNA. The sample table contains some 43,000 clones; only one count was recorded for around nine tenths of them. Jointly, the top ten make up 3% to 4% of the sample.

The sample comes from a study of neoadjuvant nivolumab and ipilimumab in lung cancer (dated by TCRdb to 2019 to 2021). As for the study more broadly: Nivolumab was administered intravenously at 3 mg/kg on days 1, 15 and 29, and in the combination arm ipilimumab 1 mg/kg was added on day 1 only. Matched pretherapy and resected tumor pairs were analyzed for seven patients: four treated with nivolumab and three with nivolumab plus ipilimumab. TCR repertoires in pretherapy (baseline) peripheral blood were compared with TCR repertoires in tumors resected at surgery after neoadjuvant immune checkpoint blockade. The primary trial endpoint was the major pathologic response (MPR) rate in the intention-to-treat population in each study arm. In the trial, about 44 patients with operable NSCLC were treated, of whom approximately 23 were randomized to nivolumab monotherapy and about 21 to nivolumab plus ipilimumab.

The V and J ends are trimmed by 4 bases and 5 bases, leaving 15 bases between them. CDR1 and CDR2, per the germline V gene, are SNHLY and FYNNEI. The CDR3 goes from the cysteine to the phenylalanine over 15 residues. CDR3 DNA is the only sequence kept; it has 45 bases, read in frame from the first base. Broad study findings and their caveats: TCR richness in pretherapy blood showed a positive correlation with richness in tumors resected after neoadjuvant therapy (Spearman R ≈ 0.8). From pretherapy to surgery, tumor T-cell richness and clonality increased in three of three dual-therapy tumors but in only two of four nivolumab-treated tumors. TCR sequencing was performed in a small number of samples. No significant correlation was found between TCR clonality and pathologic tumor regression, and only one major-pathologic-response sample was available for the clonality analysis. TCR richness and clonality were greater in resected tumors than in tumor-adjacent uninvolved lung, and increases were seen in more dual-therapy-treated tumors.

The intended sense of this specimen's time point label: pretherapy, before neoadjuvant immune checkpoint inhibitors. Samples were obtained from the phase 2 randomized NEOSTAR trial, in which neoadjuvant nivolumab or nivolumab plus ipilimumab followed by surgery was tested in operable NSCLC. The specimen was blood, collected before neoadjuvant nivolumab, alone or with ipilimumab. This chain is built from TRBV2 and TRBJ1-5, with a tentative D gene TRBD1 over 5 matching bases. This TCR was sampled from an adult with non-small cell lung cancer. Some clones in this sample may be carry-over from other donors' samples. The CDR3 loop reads CASSAGAGRHQPQHF. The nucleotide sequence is TGTGCCAGCAGTGCGGGTGCGGGGCGGCATCAGCCCCAGCATTTT.